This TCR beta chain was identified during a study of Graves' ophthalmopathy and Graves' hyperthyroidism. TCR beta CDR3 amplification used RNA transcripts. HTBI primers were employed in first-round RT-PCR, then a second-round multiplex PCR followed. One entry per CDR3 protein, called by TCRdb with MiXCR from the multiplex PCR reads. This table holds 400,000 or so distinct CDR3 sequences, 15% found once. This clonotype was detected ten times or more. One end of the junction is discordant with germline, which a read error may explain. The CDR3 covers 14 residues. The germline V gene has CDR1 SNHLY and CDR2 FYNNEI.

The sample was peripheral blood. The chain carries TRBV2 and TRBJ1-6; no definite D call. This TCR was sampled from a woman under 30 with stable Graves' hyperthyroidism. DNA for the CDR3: TGTGCCAGCAGTGATAGGGCTGGGAAATCACCCCTCCGCTTT. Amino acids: CASSDRAGKSPLRF.